Listed here are 14 T cell receptor beta chains from one sample, sequenced in a study of blood T cell repertoires in COVID-19. TCRdb's table, derived via immunoSEQ multiplex PCR, lists solely in-frame clones and lacks some. Of roughly 20,000 clones in the sample, around 92% were seen once. The sample was peripheral blood. Source of these receptors: a man in his 70s with active COVID-19.

This clone has only a few counts. The chain recombines TRBV5-1 with TRBJ2-7; D is perhaps TRBD1 (5 bases). The CDR3 extends over 12 amino acids. Trimming removed 2 bases from V and 3 bases from J, with 6 bases in between. CDR1 is SGHRS, CDR2 YFSETQ, per germline. The CDR3 region is CASSFDSYEQYF. Written as DNA, the CDR3 is TGCGCCAGCAGCTTCGACAGCTACGAGCAGTACTTC.

V is TRBV6-1 and J is TRBJ2-4; D may be TRBD1 (5 bases). CDR1 is MNHNS and CDR2 is SASEGT in the germline V gene. Trimming took 2 bases from V and 5 from J, leaving 7 bases between them. The CDR3 loop spans 13 amino acids. CDR3 sequence (DNA): TGTGCCAGCAGTGAATTAGGGGAAAACATTCAGTACTTC. It codes for CASSELGENIQYF.

The V gene is TRBV7-2, the J gene TRBJ2-5, with TRBD2 identical over 7 bases. The CDR3 extends over 13 amino acids. V was pared by 6 bases and J by 6 bases, with 7 bases of the junction left unmatched. The germline V gene encodes CDR1 SGHTA and CDR2 FQGNSA. The CDR3 DNA sequence: TGTGCCAGCAGAATGGGCGGGAGCCAGACCCAGTACTTC. Its protein is CASRMGGSQTQYF.

V and J are TRBV18 and TRBJ1-3, with D unresolved. The germline V gene has CDR1 KGHSH and CDR2 LQKENI. Trimming removed 2 bases at V and 0 bases at J, with 11 bases between. The CDR3 loop spans 16 amino acids. The CDR3 sequence: CASSPLALTSGNTIYF. The CDR3 DNA reads TGTGCCAGCTCACCATTAGCGTTAACCTCTGGAAACACCATATATTTT.

The chain couples TRBV6-5 to TRBJ1-1; weak D call: TRBD1 (6 bases). The V gene lost 0 bases and the J gene lost 11 bases, with 10 bases spanning the gap. The CDR3 runs to 12 residues. Looked up from germline, CDR1 is MNHEY and CDR2 is SVGAGI. For the CDR3, the DNA is TGTGCCAGCAGTTACTCCAGGGGCGACGCTTTCTTT. This gives the protein CASSYSRGDAFF.

The chain is built from TRBV18 and TRBJ1-2; possibly TRBD1 for D (5 bases). The V gene's germline CDR1 is KGHSH and CDR2 LQKENI. This CDR3 has 14 residues. Trimming stripped 2 bases from V and 10 bases from J, with 17 bases between. The CDR3 bases are TGTGCCAGCTCACCAGAGGCGGAGGGGTCCCCCTACACCTTC. Protein product: CASSPEAEGSPYTF. The entire variable domain, with the rest obtained from reference TRBV18 and TRBJ1-2, is as follows: NAGVMQNPRHLVRRRGQEARLRCSPMKGHSHVYWYRQLPEEGLKFMVYLQKENIIDESGMPKERFSAEFPKEGPSILRIQQVVRGDSAAYFCASSPEAEGSPYTFGSGTRLTVV.

This chain links TRBV15 with TRBJ1-2; D is unclear. This CDR3 spans 14 amino acids. From germline, CDR1 is LNHNV and CDR2 YYDKDF (reference sequence). With 5 bases removed from V and 2 bases from J, the gap between germline ends came to 12 bases. The CDR3 reads CATSPTKENYGYTF. Written as DNA, the CDR3 is TGTGCCACCAGCCCGACGAAGGAGAACTATGGCTACACCTTC.

V gene TRBV2 combines with J gene TRBJ2-7, with TRBD1 matching 8 bases. J gave up 3 bases and V 7 bases, and 8 bases lay outside the gene matches. CDR3 length: 14 residues. CDR1 is SNHLY and CDR2 is FYNNEI in the germline V gene. CDR3 coding DNA: TGTGCCAGCAAAGCCGGGACAGGACACTACGAGCAGTACTTC. Translation gives CASKAGTGHYEQYF.

On this clone: An end of the junction does not agree with germline; a read error may underlie this. The chain uses TRBV6-5 and TRBJ1-3; D remains unclear. Germline V gene lookup returns CDR1 MNHEY and CDR2 SVGAGI. This CDR3 is 13 amino acids long. CDR3 protein: CATSKGRENTIYF. The CDR3 DNA follows: TGTGCCACCAGTAAGGGTCGGGAAAACACCATATATTTT.

The V call is TRBV6-5, the J call TRBJ2-5; tentative D call: TRBD2 (6 bases). This CDR3 contains 14 residues. Germline V gene lookup returns CDR1 MNHEY and CDR2 SVGAGI. The V gene lost 6 bases and the J gene lost 4 bases, with 15 bases spanning the gap. DNA of the CDR3: TGTGCCAGCAGGCGCGGGACGGCAGGAGAGACCCAGTACTTC. This encodes CASRRGTAGETQYF.

The chain couples TRBV19 to TRBJ1-1; 10 bases match TRBD1. CDR3 size: 16 residues. The trim removed 3 bases at V and 3 bases at J, leaving 7 bases unmatched. Germline CDR1 and CDR2: LNHDA and SQIVND (reference sequence). The CDR3 region has the DNA TGTGCCAGTAGTATCCCCCCGGACAGGGGGGACACTGAAGCTTTCTTT. Residues: CASSIPPDRGDTEAFF.

V usage is TRBV15 and J usage is TRBJ2-1; TRBD2 might be the D (5 bases). The CDR3 has 15 residues. Germline V gene sequence: CDR1 LNHNV, CDR2 YYDKDF (reference sequence). Deletions cut 1 base from V and 7 bases from J, with 14 bases between. CDR3 nucleotides: TGTGCCACCAGCAGAGGGGAGCTCCTAAGGAATGAGCAGTTCTTC. It translates to CATSRGELLRNEQFF.

This sequence joins TRBV5-5 and TRBJ2-5; 13 bases line up with TRBD2. J lost 5 bases, V lost 1 base, and 5 bases had no gene match. The CDR3 length is 16 residues. The germline gives CDR1 SGHKS, CDR2 YYEKEE (reference sequence). CDR3 sequence (DNA): TGTGCCAGCAGCTTGTGGACTAGCGGGAGACGGGAGACCCAGTACTTC. This translates into CASSLWTSGRRETQYF.

CDR3 nucleotide sequence: TGTGCCAGCAGCTTGGGAGGACAGAGTCCTCAAGAGACCCAGTACTTC. Protein: CASSLGGQSPQETQYF. The chain couples TRBV5-4 to TRBJ2-5; the D gene is possibly TRBD1 (6 bases). CDR3 size: 16 residues. The ends were cut back, 0 bases at V and 2 bases at J, with 14 bases in the middle. Germline V gene lookup returns CDR1 SGHNT and CDR2 YYREEE (reference sequence).